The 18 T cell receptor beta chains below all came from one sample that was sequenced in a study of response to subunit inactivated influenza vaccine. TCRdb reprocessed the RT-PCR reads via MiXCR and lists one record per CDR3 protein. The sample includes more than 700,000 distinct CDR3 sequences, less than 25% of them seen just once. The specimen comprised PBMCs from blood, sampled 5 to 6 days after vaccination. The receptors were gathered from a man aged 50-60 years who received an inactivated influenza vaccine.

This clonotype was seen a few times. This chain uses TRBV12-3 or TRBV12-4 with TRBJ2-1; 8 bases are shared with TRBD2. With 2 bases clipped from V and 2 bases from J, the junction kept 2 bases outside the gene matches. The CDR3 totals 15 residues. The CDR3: CASSLPGGAYNEQFF. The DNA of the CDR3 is TGTGCCAGCAGTTTACCCGGGGGGGCCTACAATGAGCAGTTCTTC.

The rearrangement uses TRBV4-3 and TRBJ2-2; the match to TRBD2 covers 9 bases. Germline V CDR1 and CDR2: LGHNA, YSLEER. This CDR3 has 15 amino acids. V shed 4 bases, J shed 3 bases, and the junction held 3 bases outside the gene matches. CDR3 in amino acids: CASSPRTSDTGELFF. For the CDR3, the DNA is TGCGCCAGCAGCCCGAGGACTAGCGACACCGGGGAGCTGTTTTTT.

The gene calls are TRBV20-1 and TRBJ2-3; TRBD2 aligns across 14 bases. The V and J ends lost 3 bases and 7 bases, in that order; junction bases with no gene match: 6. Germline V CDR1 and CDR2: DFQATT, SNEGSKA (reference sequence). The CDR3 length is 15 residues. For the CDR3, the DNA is TGCAGTGCTAGCGTTGGGACTAGCGGGAGAAATACGCAGTATTTT. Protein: CSASVGTSGRNTQYF.

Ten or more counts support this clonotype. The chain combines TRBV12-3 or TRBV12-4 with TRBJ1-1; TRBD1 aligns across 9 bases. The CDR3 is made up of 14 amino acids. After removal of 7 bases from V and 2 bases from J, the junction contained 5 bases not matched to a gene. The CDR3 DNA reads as TGTGCCAGCATCCGGGACAGGGCCAACACTGAAGCTTTCTTT. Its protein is CASIRDRANTEAFF.

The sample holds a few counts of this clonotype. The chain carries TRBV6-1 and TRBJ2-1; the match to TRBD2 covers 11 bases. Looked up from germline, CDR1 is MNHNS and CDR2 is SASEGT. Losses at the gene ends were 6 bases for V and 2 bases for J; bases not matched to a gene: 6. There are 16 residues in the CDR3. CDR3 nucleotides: TGTGCCAGCAGAACTAGCGGGAGTACGCCCTACAATGAGCAGTTCTTC. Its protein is CASRTSGSTPYNEQFF.

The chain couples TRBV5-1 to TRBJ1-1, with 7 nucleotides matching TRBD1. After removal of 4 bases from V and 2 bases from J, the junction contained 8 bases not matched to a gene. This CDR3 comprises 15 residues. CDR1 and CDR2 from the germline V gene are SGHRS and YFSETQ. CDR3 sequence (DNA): TGCGCCAGCAGCCGGGGGACAGAGAAAAACACTGAAGCTTTCTTT. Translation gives CASSRGTEKNTEAFF.

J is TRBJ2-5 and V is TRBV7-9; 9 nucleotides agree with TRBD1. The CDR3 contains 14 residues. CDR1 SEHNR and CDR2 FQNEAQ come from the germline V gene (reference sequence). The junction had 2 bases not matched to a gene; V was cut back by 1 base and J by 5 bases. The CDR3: CASSLEQGAETQYF. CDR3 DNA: TGTGCCAGCAGCTTAGAACAGGGGGCCGAGACCCAGTACTTC.

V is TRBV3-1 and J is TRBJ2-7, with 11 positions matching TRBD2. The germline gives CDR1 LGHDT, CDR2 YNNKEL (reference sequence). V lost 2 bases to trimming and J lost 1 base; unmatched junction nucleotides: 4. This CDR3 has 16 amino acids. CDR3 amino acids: CASSQPGLAASYEQYF. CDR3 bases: TGTGCCAGCAGCCAACCGGGACTAGCGGCTTCCTACGAGCAGTACTTC.

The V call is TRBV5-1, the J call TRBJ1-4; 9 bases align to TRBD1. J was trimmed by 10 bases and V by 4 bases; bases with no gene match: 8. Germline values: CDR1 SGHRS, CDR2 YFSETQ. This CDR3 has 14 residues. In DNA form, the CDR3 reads TGCGCCAGCAGCATGGGGGACAGGGTGGGAAAACTGTTTTTT. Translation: CASSMGDRVGKLFF.

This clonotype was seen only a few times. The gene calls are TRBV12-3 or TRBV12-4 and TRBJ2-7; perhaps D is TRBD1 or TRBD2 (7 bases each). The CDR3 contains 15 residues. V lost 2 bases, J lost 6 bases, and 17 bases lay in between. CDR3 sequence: CASSLQGGGLTEQYF. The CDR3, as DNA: TGTGCCAGCAGTTTACAGGGAGGGGGCCTGACCGAGCAGTACTTC.

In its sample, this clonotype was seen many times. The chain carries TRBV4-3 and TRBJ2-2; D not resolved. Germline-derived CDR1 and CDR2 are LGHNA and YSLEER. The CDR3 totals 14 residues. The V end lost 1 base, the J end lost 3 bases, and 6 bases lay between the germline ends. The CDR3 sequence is CASSQAAYTGELFF. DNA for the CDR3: TGCGCCAGCAGCCAAGCAGCGTACACCGGGGAGCTGTTTTTT.

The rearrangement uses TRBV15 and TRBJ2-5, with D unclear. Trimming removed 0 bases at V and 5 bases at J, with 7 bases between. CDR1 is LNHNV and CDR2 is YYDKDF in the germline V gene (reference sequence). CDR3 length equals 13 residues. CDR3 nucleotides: TGTGCCACCAGCAGAGATTCCAGGGAGACCCAGTACTTC. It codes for CATSRDSRETQYF.

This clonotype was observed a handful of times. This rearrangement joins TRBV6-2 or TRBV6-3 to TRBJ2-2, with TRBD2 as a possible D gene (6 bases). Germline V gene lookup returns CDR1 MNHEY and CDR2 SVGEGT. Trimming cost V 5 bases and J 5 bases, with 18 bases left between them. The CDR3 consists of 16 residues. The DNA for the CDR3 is TGTGCCAGCAGTACATTGGAGGGAAGGGTGACCGGGGAGCTGTTTTTT. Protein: CASSTLEGRVTGELFF.

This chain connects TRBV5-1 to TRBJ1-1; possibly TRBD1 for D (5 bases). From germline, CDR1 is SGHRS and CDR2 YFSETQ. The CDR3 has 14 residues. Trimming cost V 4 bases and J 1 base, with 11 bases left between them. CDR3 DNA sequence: TGCGCCAGCAGCCCACAGGTCCGGAACACTGAAGCTTTCTTT. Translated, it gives CASSPQVRNTEAFF.

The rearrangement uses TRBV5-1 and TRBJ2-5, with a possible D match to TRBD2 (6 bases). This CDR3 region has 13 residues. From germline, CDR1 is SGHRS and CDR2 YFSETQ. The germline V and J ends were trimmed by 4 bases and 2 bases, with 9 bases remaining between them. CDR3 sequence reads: CASSPSAQETQYF. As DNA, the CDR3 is TGCGCCAGCAGCCCTAGCGCACAAGAGACCCAGTACTTC.

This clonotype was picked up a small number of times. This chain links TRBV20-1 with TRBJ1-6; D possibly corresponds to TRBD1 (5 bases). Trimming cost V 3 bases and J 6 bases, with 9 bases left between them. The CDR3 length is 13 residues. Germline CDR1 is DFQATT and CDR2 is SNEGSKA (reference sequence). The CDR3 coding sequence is TGCAGTGCTAGCCCGGGGGTTAATTCACCCCTCCACTTT. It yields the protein CSASPGVNSPLHF.

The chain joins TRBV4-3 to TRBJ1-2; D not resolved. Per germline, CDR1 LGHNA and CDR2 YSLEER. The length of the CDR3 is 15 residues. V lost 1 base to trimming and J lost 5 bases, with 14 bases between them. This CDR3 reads CASSQGSDPRYGYTF. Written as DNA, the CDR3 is TGCGCCAGCAGCCAAGGAAGCGATCCGCGGTATGGCTACACCTTC.

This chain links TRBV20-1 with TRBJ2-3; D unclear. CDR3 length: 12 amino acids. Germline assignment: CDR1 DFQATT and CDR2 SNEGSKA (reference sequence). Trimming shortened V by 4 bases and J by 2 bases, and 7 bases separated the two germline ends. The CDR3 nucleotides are TGCAGTGCTACCCTAGACACAGATACGCAGTATTTT. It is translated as CSATLDTDTQYF.